The 23 T cell receptor beta chains presented below share a single source sample, sequenced in a study of vaccination and CD4 T cells after COVID-19. The assay that was used to sequence DNA from cultured CD4+ T cells was the Oncomine TCR Beta short-read assay. One entry per CDR3 protein, called by TCRdb with MiXCR from the PCR reads. The profile covers 15,000 to 20,000 distinct CDR3 sequences, with approximately 63% appearing a single time and about 11% taken by the ten largest. These receptors are not linked to any known antigen. Treatment: roughly ten-day PBMC culture with coronavirus spike peptide pools or control peptides (ViraFEST assay). Source material: CD4+ T cells from blood, cultured in vitro. The origin of the receptors is a human donor who had recovered from COVID-19.

The rearrangement uses TRBV6-1 and TRBJ2-3; D is unresolved. V was trimmed by 6 bases and J by 3 bases, leaving 4 bases between them. Germline assignment: CDR1 MNHNS and CDR2 SASEGT. The CDR3 spans 11 residues. In DNA, the CDR3 is TGTGCCAGCAGATCAACAGATACGCAGTATTTT. Encoded protein: CASRSTDTQYF.

The chain employs TRBV10-3 and TRBJ1-1; perhaps TRBD1 as D (5 bases). This CDR3 spans 12 amino acids. V shed 5 bases and J shed 4 bases, with 8 bases lying between them. Germline-derived CDR1 and CDR2 are ENHRY and SYGVKD. The CDR3 DNA is TGTGCCATCAGTACCGGGGGCACTGAAGCTTTCTTT. Amino acid sequence: CAISTGGTEAFF.

V gene TRBV2 combines with J gene TRBJ2-4, with D tentatively TRBD2 (6 bases). Trimming took off 0 bases at V and 8 bases at J, with 20 bases between the two ends. Germline lookup yields CDR1 SNHLY and CDR2 FYNNEI. There are 17 residues in the CDR3. This CDR3 is CASSEARGTGSGDIQYF. CDR3 DNA sequence: TGTGCCAGCAGTGAAGCGAGGGGCACCGGATCGGGGGACATTCAGTACTTC.

The rearrangement joins TRBV27 to TRBJ1-2; unclear D gene. Germline V gives CDR1 MNHEY, CDR2 SMNVEV (reference sequence). V was pared by 1 base and J by 4 bases, with 16 bases between. This CDR3 comprises 16 residues. This CDR3 is CASSLYSRQRGYGYTF. The CDR3 DNA follows: TGTGCCAGCAGTTTATACTCAAGGCAGCGAGGCTATGGCTACACCTTC.

Here the CDR3 DNA reads TGCAGTGCCCCTGGACTAGCGGGAGAATACGAGCAGTACTTC. Translated: CSAPGLAGEYEQYF. The genes are TRBV20-1 and TRBJ2-7, with 13 bases lining up with TRBD2. This CDR3 contains 14 residues. Germline CDR1 reads DFQATT; CDR2 reads SNEGSKA (reference sequence). Unmatched junction bases numbered 6, after V lost 6 bases and J lost 4 bases.

The rearrangement joins TRBV29-1 to TRBJ2-7; 9 positions match TRBD2. The germline V gene has CDR1 SQVTM and CDR2 ANQGSEA. The CDR3 spans 16 residues. Trimming at V came to 3 bases and at J to 0 bases, leaving 9 bases not matched to a gene. The CDR3 coding sequence is TGCAGCGTTGAGGCGGGAGGGCTGATAAGCTCCTACGAGCAGTACTTC. This translates into CSVEAGGLISSYEQYF.

The CDR3 DNA is TGTGCCAGCAGTTACGCGGCAACACCATCCTACGAGCAGTACTTC. It specifies CASSYAATPSYEQYF. The J gene is TRBJ2-7, the V gene TRBV6-5; D is unresolved. Germline V gene lookup returns CDR1 MNHEY and CDR2 SVGAGI. The CDR3 extends over 15 amino acids. V was pared by 2 bases and J by 1 base, with 12 bases between.

The J gene is TRBJ2-7, the V gene TRBV7-2, with 11 bases lining up with TRBD2. V was clipped by 6 bases and J by 2 bases; unmatched bases: 6. The CDR3 has 15 amino acids. Germline assignment: CDR1 SGHTA and CDR2 FQGNSA. Here the CDR3 DNA reads TGTGCCAGCAGGCCCACTAGCGGGGGAACCTACGAGCAGTACTTC. This sequence encodes CASRPTSGGTYEQYF.

The V gene is TRBV4-1, the J gene TRBJ1-1; 8 nucleotides line up with TRBD1. Germline V gives CDR1 MGHRA, CDR2 YSYEKL. The CDR3 extends over 16 amino acids. V lost 1 base and J lost 4; bases outside the gene matches: 8. CDR3 DNA sequence: TGCGCCAGCAGCCAAGGCCAGGGGGCATACGGCACTGAAGCTTTCTTT. It is translated as CASSQGQGAYGTEAFF.

This chain links TRBV27 with TRBJ2-3, with D possibly called TRBD1 or TRBD2 (5 bases each). This CDR3 comprises 16 residues. V lost 2 bases and J lost 6, with 18 bases in between. CDR1 and CDR2 (germline): MNHEY, SMNVEV (reference sequence). The CDR3 DNA sequence: TGTGCCAGCAGTTTACTGGTGGGGGACCGAACCGATACGCAGTATTTT. It is translated as CASSLLVGDRTDTQYF.

This chain uses TRBV28 with TRBJ2-5, with 9 bases lining up with TRBD1. Germline V gene data show CDR1 as MDHEN and CDR2 as SYDVKM. The ends lost 5 bases at V and 5 bases at J; junction bases unmatched: 12. This CDR3 contains 16 residues. The CDR3 here is CASSTSGDRVMETQYF. The CDR3 DNA follows: TGTGCCAGCAGTACTAGTGGGGACAGGGTAATGGAGACCCAGTACTTC.

The chain joins TRBV4-3 to TRBJ2-5, with 10 bases identical to TRBD2. Germline CDR1 is LGHNA and CDR2 is YSLEER. This CDR3 contains 15 residues. V lost 0 bases, J lost 5 bases, and 3 bases stayed unmatched. Written as DNA, the CDR3 is TGCGCCAGCAGCCAAGAAGGGACTAGCGCGGAGACCCAGTACTTC. Protein sequence: CASSQEGTSAETQYF.

V and J are TRBV20-1 and TRBJ1-2; TRBD1 matches 12 bases. Trimming took 4 bases from V and 6 from J; bases not matched to a gene: 9. Germline values: CDR1 DFQATT, CDR2 SNEGSKA (reference sequence). This CDR3 is built from 15 residues. In DNA, the CDR3 is TGCAGTGCTATAGGGACAGGGGGCTTTTGGAATGGCTACACCTTC. Amino acid sequence: CSAIGTGGFWNGYTF.

Only one count was recorded for this clonotype. The genes are TRBV7-7 and TRBJ2-2; D unclear. The CDR3 runs 15 residues. CDR1 is SSHAT, CDR2 FNYEAQ, per germline (reference sequence). The V end was cut by 0 bases, the J end by 4 bases, with 9 bases between. For the CDR3, the DNA is TGTGCCAGCAGCTTAGCGCGGTCGGGCACCGGGGAGCTGTTTTTT. This translates into CASSLARSGTGELFF. Full variable domain (rest looked up from reference TRBV7-7 and TRBJ2-2): GAGVSQSPRYKVTKRGQDVTLRCDPISSHATLYWYQQALGQGPEFLTYFNYEAQPDKSGLPSDRFSAERPEGSISTLTIQRTEQRDSAMYRCASSLARSGTGELFFGEGSRLTVL.

The genes are TRBV14 and TRBJ2-5; 11 bases align to TRBD1. This CDR3 has 15 residues. CDR1 is SGHDN and CDR2 is FVKESK in the germline V gene. Trimming at V came to 4 bases and at J to 5 bases, leaving 6 bases not matched to a gene. CDR3 residues: CASSPDRTGGETQYF. CDR3 sequence (DNA): TGTGCCAGCAGCCCGGACCGGACAGGGGGCGAGACCCAGTACTTC.

This CDR3 is CASSNPGPLTEQFF. The DNA for the CDR3 is TGTGCCAGTAGTAACCCGGGACCCCTGACTGAGCAGTTCTTC. The V gene is TRBV19, the J gene TRBJ2-1; TRBD1 or TRBD2 may be the D gene (5 bases each). This CDR3 contains 14 residues. V lost 4 bases and J lost 9, with 16 bases in between. CDR1 is LNHDA and CDR2 is SQIVND in the germline V gene (reference sequence).

V gene TRBV11-2 combines with J gene TRBJ1-3, with a weak D call TRBD1 (6 bases). Trimming removed 4 bases at V and 2 bases at J, with 12 bases between. The CDR3 is 15 residues long. The germline V gene encodes CDR1 SGHAT and CDR2 FQNNGV. CDR3 in amino acids: CASSYRGGTGNTIYF. As DNA, the CDR3 is TGTGCCAGCAGCTACCGAGGGGGAACTGGAAACACCATATATTTT.

This clonotype was seen a handful of times. The rearrangement links TRBV18 to TRBJ2-7, with TRBD2 matching over 9 bases. In germline, CDR1 is KGHSH, CDR2 LQKENI. The junction had 0 bases not matched to a gene; V was cut back by 0 bases and J by 0 bases. CDR3 length equals 15 residues. The CDR3 loop is CASSPPTSGSYEQYF. CDR3 coding DNA: TGTGCCAGCTCACCACCGACTAGCGGCTCCTACGAGCAGTACTTC.

This chain links TRBV28 with TRBJ1-2; the match to TRBD1 covers 8 bases. Germline CDR1 and CDR2: MDHEN and SYDVKM. Trimming removed 1 base from V and 6 bases from J; junction bases left unmatched: 10. The CDR3 spans 16 residues. CDR3 in DNA: TGTGCCAGCAGTTTATTTGGGACCGGACAGGGTAATGGCTACACCTTC. It is translated as CASSLFGTGQGNGYTF.

The chain uses TRBV7-9 and TRBJ2-3; 8 nucleotides match TRBD2. CDR1 and CDR2 (germline): SEHNR, FQNEAQ (reference sequence). The CDR3 length is 13 residues. With V trimmed by 8 bases and J by 6 bases, 7 bases remained unmatched. The DNA of the CDR3 is TGTGCCAGCGGCACTAGCGGTCAGGATACGCAGTATTTT. Its protein product is CASGTSGQDTQYF. Full variable domain (missing parts from reference TRBV7-9 and TRBJ2-3): DTGVSQNPRHKITKRGQNVTFRCDPISEHNRLYWYRQTLGQGPEFLTYFQNEAQLEKSRLLSDRFSAERPKGSFSTLEIQRTEQGDSAMYLCASGTSGQDTQYFGPGTRLTVL.

This clonotype was seen a handful of times. The chain recombines TRBV7-2 with TRBJ2-1; D could derive from TRBD1 or TRBD2 (5 bases each). The CDR3 extends over 13 amino acids. Trimming took 5 bases from V and 5 from J, leaving 10 bases between them. Germline CDR1 SGHTA, CDR2 FQGNSA. For the CDR3, the DNA is TGTGCCAGCAGCCCGGGACCGAACAATGAGCAGTTCTTC. This sequence encodes CASSPGPNNEQFF.

This clonotype occurred a few times. J is TRBJ1-2 and V is TRBV7-8, with D unresolved. CDR1 SGHVS and CDR2 FQNEAQ come from the germline V gene. The V end was cut by 5 bases, the J end by 4 bases, with 11 bases between. The CDR3 runs 13 residues. The CDR3 loop is CASSPAAFYGYTF. CDR3 sequence (DNA): TGTGCCAGCAGCCCCGCCGCGTTCTATGGCTACACCTTC. Based on the CDR3 plus reference TRBV7-8 and TRBJ1-2, the full variable domain is GAGVSQSPRYKVAKRGQDVALRCDPISGHVSLFWYQQALGQGPEFLTYFQNEAQLDKSGLPSDRFFAERPEGSVSTLKIQRTQQEDSAVYLCASSPAAFYGYTFGSGTRLTVV.

This clonotype was counted between two and nine times. This chain uses TRBV6-5 with TRBJ1-2, with a weak D call TRBD1 (5 bases). This CDR3 region has 12 residues. Trimming left V 2 bases short and J 6 bases short, with 7 bases between. From germline, CDR1 is MNHEY and CDR2 SVGAGI. CDR3 sequence (DNA): TGTGCCAGCAGTTACGGGGGTAATGGCTACACCTTC. Residues: CASSYGGNGYTF.